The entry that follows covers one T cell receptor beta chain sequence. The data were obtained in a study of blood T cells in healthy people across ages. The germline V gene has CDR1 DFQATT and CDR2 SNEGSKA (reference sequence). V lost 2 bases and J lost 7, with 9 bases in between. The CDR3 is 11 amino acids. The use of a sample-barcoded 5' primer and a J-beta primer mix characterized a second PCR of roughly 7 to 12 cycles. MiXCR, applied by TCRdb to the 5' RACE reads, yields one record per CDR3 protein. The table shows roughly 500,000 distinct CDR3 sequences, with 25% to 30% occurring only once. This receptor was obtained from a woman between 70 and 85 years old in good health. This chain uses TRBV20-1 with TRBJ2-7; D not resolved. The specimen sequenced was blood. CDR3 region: CSARTMREQYF. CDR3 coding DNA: TGCAGTGCTAGAACCATGCGGGAGCAGTACTTC.